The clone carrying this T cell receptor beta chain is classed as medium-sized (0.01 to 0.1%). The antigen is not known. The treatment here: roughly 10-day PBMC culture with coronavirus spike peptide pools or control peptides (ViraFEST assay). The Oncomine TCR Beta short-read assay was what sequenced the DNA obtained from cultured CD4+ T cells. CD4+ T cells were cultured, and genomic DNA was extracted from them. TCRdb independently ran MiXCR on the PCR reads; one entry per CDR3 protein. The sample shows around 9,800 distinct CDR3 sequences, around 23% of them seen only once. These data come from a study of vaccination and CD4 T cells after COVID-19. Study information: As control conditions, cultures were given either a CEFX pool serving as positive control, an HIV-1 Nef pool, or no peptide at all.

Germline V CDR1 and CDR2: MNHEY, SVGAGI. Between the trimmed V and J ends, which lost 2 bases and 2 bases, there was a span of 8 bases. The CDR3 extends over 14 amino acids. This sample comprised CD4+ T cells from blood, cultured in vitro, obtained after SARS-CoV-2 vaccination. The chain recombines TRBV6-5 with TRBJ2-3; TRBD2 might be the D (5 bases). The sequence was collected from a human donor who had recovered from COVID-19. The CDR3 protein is CASSYIGDTDTQYF. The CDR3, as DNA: TGTGCCAGCAGTTACATCGGGGACACAGATACGCAGTATTTT.